The source of this T cell receptor beta chain is a study of vaccination and CD4 T cells after COVID-19. An Oncomine TCR Beta short-read assay was used to sequence the DNA from cultured CD4+ T cells. MiXCR was run by TCRdb on the PCR reads, yielding one entry per CDR3 protein. The table has about 20,000 distinct CDR3 sequences, just under 55% seen once; the top ten hold roughly 17%. Note on this clonotype: Its antigen is currently unknown.

Described treatment: roughly 10-day PBMC culture with coronavirus spike peptide pools or control peptides (ViraFEST assay). With 4 bases removed from V and 6 bases from J, the gap between germline ends came to 7 bases. The CDR3 is made up of 12 amino acids. Germline V gene sequence: CDR1 SGHDT, CDR2 YYEEEE. Source material: CD4+ T cells from blood, cultured in vitro. This sequence was found in a human donor who had recovered from COVID-19. The rearrangement links TRBV5-6 to TRBJ2-2; D gene ambiguous. The CDR3 is CASSTDAGELFF. CDR3 DNA: TGTGCCAGCAGCACCGACGCCGGGGAGCTGTTTTTT. The full variable domain, completed using reference TRBV5-6 and TRBJ2-2, is DAGVTQSPTHLIKTRGQQVTLRCSPKSGHDTVSWYQQALGQGPQFIFQYYEEEERQRGNFPDRFSGHQFPNYSSELNVNALLLGDSALYLCASSTDAGELFFGEGSRLTVL.